Sequencing of this TCR beta chain was carried out in a study of blood T cell repertoires in COVID-19. Study in general: PBMCs, B-cell-depleted T cells, or T cells were the source of the cDNA or gDNA that made up the material.

The CDR3 extends over 15 amino acids. J was trimmed by 8 bases and V by 2 bases; bases with no gene match: 5. Germline V lookup: CDR1 MNHNY, CDR2 SVGAGI (reference sequence). How the authors handled the data: Estimation of nucleated cell counts relied on the amplification of reference gene primers. Sequencing was performed with immunoSEQ multiplex PCR; in TCRdb, only in-frame clones are kept and a portion is missing. D and trimming come from the DNA, and the V and J calls and clone size come from that table. The sample lists about 100,000 clones, around four fifths occurring once. The sample was peripheral blood. This TCR came from a woman in her 70s with acute or convalescent COVID-19. The rearrangement links TRBV6-6 to TRBJ1-6, with 8 bases aligning to TRBD1. The CDR3 DNA sequence: TGTGCCAGCAGTTACCTAGGACAGGGAGATTCACCCCTCCACTTT. Translation gives CASSYLGQGDSPLHF.